This T cell receptor beta chain was retrieved from a study of shared T cell receptors in the human thymus. This CDR3 has 14 residues. The V and J ends lost 2 bases and 5 bases, in that order; junction bases with no gene match: 4. The germline V gene encodes CDR1 LNHDA and CDR2 SQIVND (reference sequence). The assay was immunoSEQ multiplex PCR, and TCRdb's table has in-frame clones only and misses some. The sample has 500,000 to 850,000 clones, around 87% seen once. Separately, the same data were catalogued under a study of human thymus T cells. From that report: The people who donated were healthy Finnish babies having corrective surgery for congenital heart defects. The source of the thymus tissue was resections taken during corrective heart surgery. There appeared to be biased usage of V and J genes in thymic and blood repertoires.

Sequences were obtained from thymocytes. This receptor was obtained from a boy less than two years old with a congenital heart defect. This chain uses TRBV19 with TRBJ2-5; 8 bases are a match to TRBD1. The CDR3 sequence is CASSIQGARETQYF. CDR3 coding DNA: TGTGCCAGTAGTATACAGGGGGCGCGGGAGACCCAGTACTTC.